This T cell receptor (beta chain) was identified in a study of cytomegalovirus exposure and HLA in healthy donors. The study ran its PCR with 60 Vbeta and 13 Jbeta primers. Clones were read by immunoSEQ multiplex PCR, and TCRdb kept only the in-frame ones, dropping some. The table shows some 200,000 clones, with roughly 80% occurring only once. This clone has just one count. This CDR3 is built from 16 residues. Germline trimming cut 3 bases from V and 3 bases from J; bases unmatched to any gene: 8. Germline V CDR1 and CDR2: ENHRY, SYGVKD. The sequenced sample was PBMCs. The sequence was collected from a woman aged 40 to 49 in good health and CMV-seronegative. This rearrangement joins TRBV10-3 to TRBJ2-3; 8 nucleotides match TRBD2. The CDR3 region is CAISDPRVAGTDTQYF. CDR3 sequence (DNA): TGTGCCATCAGTGACCCCCGGGTAGCGGGAACAGATACGCAGTATTTT.